The rows below give T cell receptor beta chains drawn from one sample of a study of beta chain features in type 1 diabetes. The repertoire was sequenced with immunoSEQ multiplex PCR; TCRdb's copy has only in-frame clones and lacks some. This table holds 810,000 or so clones, roughly 17% found once. Sequencing was performed on naive CD4+ T cells from blood. The receptor source for this set is a woman under 30 in good health. CDR3s include the opening cysteine and the closing phenylalanine or tryptophan. The order of the fields is clone size, V gene, J gene, D gene, CDR3 protein, CDR3 DNA. The D gene is left open where the match is weak. The listing skips clone size in some rows; elsewhere it reads once, few, many or a size class.

few,TRBV27,TRBJ2-3,NA,CASSFGVRTDTQYF,TGTGCCAGCAGTTTTGGGGTTCGCACAGATACGCAGTATTTT
few,TRBV5-1,TRBJ2-2,TRBD2,CASSMREGRTGELFF,TGCGCCAGCAGTATGCGGGAGGGCCGCACCGGGGAGCTGTTTTTT
few,TRBV7-2,TRBJ2-1,TRBD2,CASSPAGNSYNEQFF,TGTGCCAGCAGCCCAGCGGGGAACTCCTACAATGAGCAGTTCTTC
NA,TRBV4-3,TRBJ2-7,TRBD2,CASSQVVGGSANEQYF,TGCGCCAGCAGCCAAGTGGTGGGCGGGAGCGCCAACGAGCAGTACTTC
NA,TRBV7-3,TRBJ2-1,TRBD2,CASSLTGLDSEQFF,TGTGCCAGCAGCTTAACAGGACTAGATTCTGAGCAGTTCTTC
few,TRBV27,TRBJ2-3,NA,CASSTPAGRMLTDTQYF,TGTGCCAGCAGTACCCCGGCGGGACGGATGCTCACAGATACGCAGTATTTT
few,TRBV6-6,TRBJ1-5,TRBD1,CASSYGTGGGNQPQHF,TGTGCCAGCAGTTACGGGACAGGGGGCGGGAATCAGCCCCAGCATTTT
NA,TRBV6-6,TRBJ1-1,NA,CASTLLPGDTEAFF,TGTGCCAGCACCCTATTGCCGGGGGACACTGAAGCTTTCTTT
few,TRBV4-1,TRBJ1-4,NA,CASSQVQGREKLFF,TGCGCCAGCAGCCAAGTTCAGGGTCGGGAAAAACTGTTTTTT
few,TRBV18,TRBJ1-5,NA,CASSPPFFGILSNQPQHF,TGTGCCAGCTCACCACCCTTTTTTGGTATATTGAGCAATCAGCCCCAGCATTTT
few,TRBV7-9,TRBJ2-7,NA,CASSPPGEYEQYF,TGTGCCAGCAGCCCCCCGGGGGAATACGAGCAGTACTTC
few,TRBV7-2,TRBJ2-1,NA,CASSLVGSYNEQFF,TGTGCCAGCAGCTTAGTCGGGTCCTACAATGAGCAGTTCTTC
NA,TRBV9,TRBJ2-7,TRBD2,CASSATGTSGVYEQYF,TGTGCCAGCAGCGCCACCGGGACTAGCGGAGTCTACGAGCAGTACTTC
few,TRBV13,TRBJ2-1,TRBD2,CASSFFGGRVEQFF,TGTGCCAGCAGCTTTTTTGGCGGGAGGGTTGAGCAGTTCTTC
NA,TRBV27,TRBJ2-3,NA,CASSFYGSSTDTQYF,TGTGCCAGCAGTTTTTACGGGAGTAGCACAGATACGCAGTATTTT
few,TRBV7-2,TRBJ2-1,NA,CASREGPTKYNEQFF,TGTGCCAGCAGAGAGGGACCAACTAAATACAATGAGCAGTTCTTC
NA,TRBV18,TRBJ2-3,NA,CASSPPGDTQYF,TGTGCCAGCTCACCACCGGGGGATACGCAGTATTTT
once,TRBV5-6,TRBJ2-1,NA,CASSLTRGGEQFF,TGTGCCAGCAGCCTGACCAGGGGGGGTGAGCAGTTCTTC
NA,TRBV28,TRBJ2-7,NA,CASSLTGEDYEQYF,TGTGCCAGCAGCCTTACCGGGGAGGACTACGAGCAGTACTTC
NA,TRBV11-2,TRBJ1-5,NA,CASSQQGNQPQHF,TGTGCCAGCAGCCAACAAGGCAATCAGCCCCAGCATTTT
NA,TRBV5-6,TRBJ1-1,TRBD1,CASNPTGTGGTEAFF,TGTGCCAGCAACCCCACCGGGACAGGAGGCACTGAAGCTTTCTTT
NA,TRBV11-1,TRBJ2-1,NA,CASSLVPQGSYNEQFF,TGTGCCAGCAGCTTAGTACCGCAGGGATCCTACAATGAGCAGTTCTTC
few,TRBV5-1,TRBJ2-1,NA,CASSSPGSGPSYNEQFF,TGCGCCAGCAGCTCGCCCGGAAGCGGCCCCTCCTACAATGAGCAGTTCTTC
few,TRBV28,TRBJ2-5,TRBD2,CASSFGLAGLGRETQYF,TGTGCCAGCAGTTTTGGCCTAGCGGGATTGGGCAGAGAGACCCAGTACTTC
few,TRBV6-1,TRBJ2-7,NA,CASIGRPLGAGEQYF,TGTGCCAGCATTGGGCGGCCGTTAGGGGCTGGGGAGCAGTACTTC
few,TRBV14,TRBJ2-2,TRBD2,CASSQLSGRDTGELFF,TGTGCCAGCAGCCAACTTAGCGGGAGAGACACCGGGGAGCTGTTTTTT
NA,TRBV10-3,TRBJ1-2,TRBD1,CAISEGPGTGSTPLSGYTF,TGTGCCATCAGTGAGGGTCCCGGGACAGGGTCTACGCCTTTGAGTGGCTACACCTTC
NA,TRBV4-3,TRBJ2-2,TRBD2,CASRRWTSGSDTGELFF,TGCGCCAGCAGGCGATGGACTAGCGGGAGCGACACCGGGGAGCTGTTTTTT
NA,TRBV18,TRBJ1-2,TRBD1,CASSPDRDYGYTF,TGTGCCAGCTCACCCGACAGGGACTATGGCTACACCTTC
few,TRBV6-5,TRBJ2-1,NA,CASTDLSNEQFF,TGTGCCAGCACCGACCTTTCAAATGAGCAGTTCTTC
few,TRBV28,TRBJ1-5,NA,CASSPRGISQPQHF,TGTGCCAGCAGTCCGCGAGGAATAAGTCAGCCCCAGCATTTT
NA,TRBV4-2,TRBJ2-5,TRBD1,CASSQGQGAREQYF,TGTGCCAGCAGCCAGGGACAGGGGGCGCGGGAGCAGTACTTC
few,TRBV23-1,TRBJ2-3,TRBD2,CASSQSNGGGGTDTQYF,TGCGCCAGCAGTCAATCGAACGGGGGGGGAGGCACAGATACGCAGTATTTT
NA,TRBV25-1,TRBJ2-7,TRBD1,CASSEWGTGTYEQYF,TGTGCCAGCAGTGAATGGGGGACAGGGACCTACGAGCAGTACTTC
few,TRBV7-8,TRBJ2-1,TRBD2,CASSAWPGTSGTNEQFF,TGTGCCAGCAGCGCCTGGCCCGGGACTAGCGGGACAAATGAGCAGTTCTTC
NA,TRBV7-9,TRBJ2-3,TRBD2,CASSLLGLAAGDTQYF,TGTGCCAGCAGCTTACTTGGACTAGCGGCTGGGGATACGCAGTATTTT
once,TRBV18,TRBJ2-3,NA,CASSPRLGRDQWADTQYF,TGTGCCAGCTCACCAAGGCTTGGGCGGGACCAGTGGGCAGATACGCAGTATTTT
few,TRBV19,TRBJ2-2,TRBD1,CASRRQGNTGELFF,TGTGCCAGTAGAAGACAGGGGAACACCGGGGAGCTGTTTTTT
few,TRBV30,TRBJ2-5,NA,CAWSGTHLGETQYF,TGTGCCTGGAGCGGGACTCACTTAGGGGAGACCCAGTACTTC
NA,TRBV28,TRBJ2-5,NA,CATRRGGLREKTQYF,TGTGCCACCCGGAGGGGCGGACTACGAGAGAAGACCCAGTACTTC
NA,TRBV7-2,TRBJ1-4,NA,CASSSSRGPRRLFF,TGTGCCAGCAGCTCCTCTCGGGGGCCTAGGCGGCTGTTTTTT
NA,TRBV29-1,TRBJ2-2,TRBD1,CSVGSSIGTGDSGELFF,TGCAGCGTTGGAAGCTCGATCGGGACAGGGGACTCCGGGGAGCTGTTTTTT
few,TRBV1,TRBJ2-5,NA,CTSSQEPGEETQYF,TGCACCAGCAGCCAAGAGCCGGGGGAAGAGACCCAGTACTTC
NA,TRBV5-1,TRBJ2-1,NA,CASSLGPFPREQFF,TGCGCCAGCAGCTTGGGGCCCTTCCCACGTGAGCAGTTCTTC
NA,TRBV18,TRBJ2-7,TRBD1,CASSQRNSGTGSYEQYF,TGTGCCAGCTCACAGAGAAATTCTGGGACAGGGTCCTACGAGCAGTACTTC
few,TRBV6-6,TRBJ1-1,NA,CASRSADTGGAEAFF,TGTGCCAGCAGGAGCGCCGATACAGGCGGGGCCGAAGCTTTCTTT
few,TRBV5-1,TRBJ2-1,TRBD2,CASSIGTSGSGEQFF,TGCGCCAGCAGCATTGGGACTAGCGGGAGCGGTGAGCAGTTCTTC
NA,TRBV7-9,TRBJ2-2,NA,CASSPWRATGELFF,TGTGCCAGCAGCCCATGGCGGGCCACCGGGGAGCTGTTTTTT
NA,TRBV9,TRBJ2-1,NA,CASSVAGETYNEQFF,TGTGCCAGCAGCGTAGCGGGAGAGACCTACAATGAGCAGTTCTTC
NA,TRBV13,TRBJ2-5,NA,CASSLGGQETQYF,TGTGCCAGCAGCTTAGGGGGCCAAGAGACCCAGTACTTC
NA,TRBV1,TRBJ1-2,NA,CTSSRPGGYGYTF,TGCACCAGCAGCCGTCCAGGGGGGTATGGCTACACCTTC
NA,TRBV5-4,TRBJ2-7,NA,CASKQGPGEASYEQYF,TGTGCCAGCAAACAGGGACCCGGAGAGGCCTCCTACGAGCAGTACTTC
NA,TRBV5-6,TRBJ2-3,NA,CASSLGREFGPYF,TGTGCCAGCAGCTTGGGTCGGGAGTTCGGCCCGTATTTT
few,TRBV29-1,TRBJ2-5,NA,CSVEVGWRTQYF,TGCAGCGTTGAAGTTGGCTGGCGGACCCAGTACTTC
few,TRBV29-1,TRBJ1-4,NA,CSVETGLAEKLFF,TGCAGCGTTGAAACAGGGTTAGCTGAAAAACTGTTTTTT
few,TRBV9,TRBJ2-1,NA,CASSVAPGAINEQFF,TGTGCCAGCAGCGTAGCGCCAGGAGCTATCAATGAGCAGTTCTTC
few,TRBV29-1,TRBJ2-1,NA,CSVDLFWGPNNEQFF,TGCAGCGTTGACCTTTTCTGGGGGCCAAACAATGAGCAGTTCTTC